This T cell receptor (beta chain) emerged from a study of a mutant IDH1 vaccine in newly diagnosed glioma. The overall study: Treated patients showed a male proportion of roughly 62%, a female proportion of roughly 38%, and a mean age of 40.4 years. Before enrollment, the patients had been treated with radiotherapy alone, temozolomide alone, or both together. Most of them had received both. Regarding the study as a whole: Of all patients, around 94% showed vaccine-induced immune responses. There seemed to be no relation between pseudoprogression and changes in top peripheral T cell clonotypes.

Germline values: CDR1 MNHEY, CDR2 SVGAGI. Deletions cut 5 bases from V and 4 bases from J, with 14 bases between. The CDR3 runs to 14 residues. This clone appeared a single time. No antigen is known for it. Time point defined: baseline, week 1 (first vaccination visit). Treatment defined: pre-vaccination baseline after standard-of-care therapy. TCRdb's copy holds only in-frame clones and misses some; the assay was immunoSEQ multiplex PCR. The table has 70,000 or so clones, around four fifths seen once. J is TRBJ1-2 and V is TRBV6-5; the D gene is possibly TRBD1 (6 bases). The sequence came from a woman younger than 35 with glioma. Some clones in this sample may be carry-over from other donors' samples. The specimen was peripheral blood mononuclear cells (PBMCs), collected from a glioma patient treated with radiotherapy, temozolomide or both. The CDR3 DNA follows: TGTGCCAGCAGTCCATCAGGGGTTGGCTATGGCTACACCTTC. It translates to CASSPSGVGYGYTF.